A selection of T cell receptor beta chains follows, all from one sample in a study of cytomegalovirus exposure and HLA in healthy donors. Repertoires were generated with immunoSEQ multiplex PCR, while TCRdb's copy carries only in-frame clones and drops some. The data contain some 160,000 clones, 80% to 90% of them singletons. Sequencing was carried out using PBMCs. The receptors shown here come from a man between 50 and 59 years old in good health and CMV-seropositive. The CDR3 runs from the conserved cysteine through the conserved F or W. A D gene is named only where the DNA matches it firmly. Size values are once, few and many counts, or a class for expanded clones, and some rows have none.

abundance	v_gene	j_gene	d_gene	CDR3nt	CDR3aa
-	TRBV7-2	TRBJ1-2	-	TGTGCCAGCAGCATACAGGGCACCACTAACTATGGCTACACCTTC	CASSIQGTTNYGYTF
-	TRBV6-6	TRBJ2-5	TRBD2	TGTGCCAGCAGTTACAGGACTAGCGGAAAAGAGACCCAGTACTTC	CASSYRTSGKETQYF
-	TRBV7-9	TRBJ2-3	TRBD1	TGTGCCAGCAGTACCAGGGGACAGGGCACAGATACGCAGTATTTT	CASSTRGQGTDTQYF
-	TRBV5-1	TRBJ2-1	-	TGCGCCAGCAGCTTGAGTAGGGGGTCGGAGCAGTTCTTC	CASSLSRGSEQFF
-	TRBV30	TRBJ1-2	TRBD1	TGTGCCTGGAGTGGGGCAGGGGGGTTTCTGACCCCCTCGGCCGGCTATGGCTACACCTTC	CAWSGAGGFLTPSAGYGYTF
-	TRBV10-2	TRBJ1-5	-	TGCGCCAGCAGGGGGCAAAGCAATCAGCCCCAGCATTTT	CASRGQSNQPQHF
-	TRBV15	TRBJ1-1	TRBD1	TGTGCCACCAGCAGCGCAACCCAACAGGGGGAATGGACTGAAGCTTTCTTT	CATSSATQQGEWTEAFF
-	TRBV1	TRBJ2-7	-	TGCGCCAGCAGCCAAGAGGCTTATAACTACGAGCAGTACTTC	CASSQEAYNYEQYF
-	TRBV2	TRBJ2-7	-	TGTGCCAGCAGGTACCAGGGACGGGACACCTACGAGCAGTACTTC	CASRYQGRDTYEQYF
few	TRBV9	TRBJ2-5	TRBD2	TGTGCCAGCAGCTCCTTAGCGGGGGGGCAAGAGACCCAGTACTTC	CASSSLAGGQETQYF
-	TRBV2	TRBJ2-1	-	TGTGCCAGTAGCAGGAGGGAGATCGATGAGCAGTTCTTC	CASSRREIDEQFF
-	TRBV4-1	TRBJ2-2	-	TGCGCCAGCAGCCACTACGGACAGAGAGCGAACACCGGGGAGCTGTTTTTT	CASSHYGQRANTGELFF
-	TRBV5-1	TRBJ2-1	-	TGCGCCAGCAGCTTGGAACGGGAGCAGTTCTTC	CASSLEREQFF